The T cell receptor (beta chain) under discussion was sequenced for a study of OX40 agonist ivuxolimab in advanced cancers. About the research overall: Prior anti-PD-1, anti-PD-L1 or anti-CTLA-4 therapy was allowed; over 30% had some.

On this clone: No antigen is known for it.

Germline V CDR1 and CDR2: SGDLS, YYNGEE. The CDR3 covers 16 residues. V shed 2 bases and J shed 3 bases, with 17 bases lying between them. Notes on the study in general: Normalized T-cell clonal expansion was also low in some nonresponders. In the 0.1-3.0 mg/kg groups, partial responders showed among the lowest expansion. The investigators did not determine what antigen specificity the expanded peripheral T cells had.

Assay used: immunoSEQ multiplex PCR; TCRdb lists only in-frame clones, some missing. The table lists about 46,000 clones, 89% of them singletons. The sequences come from CD4+ or CD8+ T cells sorted from blood, collected in a trial of the OX40 agonist ivuxolimab. The TCR originated in an adult with an advanced solid tumor such as melanoma, head and neck, liver or kidney cancer. The rearrangement links TRBV9 to TRBJ1-1; a possible D gene is TRBD1 (5 bases). The CDR3 region has the DNA TGTGCCAGCAGCGTTGACGACCGGGGGAGTTACACTGAAGCTTTCTTT. As protein: CASSVDDRGSYTEAFF.